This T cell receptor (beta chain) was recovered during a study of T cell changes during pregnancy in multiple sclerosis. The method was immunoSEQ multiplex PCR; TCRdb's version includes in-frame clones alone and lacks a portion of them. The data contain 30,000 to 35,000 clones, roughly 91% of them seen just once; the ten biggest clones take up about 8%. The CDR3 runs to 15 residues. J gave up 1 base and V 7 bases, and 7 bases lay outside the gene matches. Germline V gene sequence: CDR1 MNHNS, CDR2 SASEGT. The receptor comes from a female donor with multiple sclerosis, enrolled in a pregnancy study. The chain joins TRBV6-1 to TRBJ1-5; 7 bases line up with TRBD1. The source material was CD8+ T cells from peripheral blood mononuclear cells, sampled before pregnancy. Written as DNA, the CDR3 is TGTGCCAGCACCCCGACAGGGAGAAGCAATCAGCCCCAGCATTTT. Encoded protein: CASTPTGRSNQPQHF.